This is a list of T cell receptor beta chains from one sample in a study of OX40 agonist ivuxolimab in advanced cancers. Sequencing used immunoSEQ multiplex PCR; TCRdb keeps in-frame clones, though not all of them. The table shows roughly 38,000 clones, with around 92% occurring only once. Sample: CD4+ or CD8+ T cells sorted from blood, taken in a trial of the OX40 agonist ivuxolimab. Every receptor here comes from an adult with an advanced solid tumor such as melanoma, head and neck, liver or kidney cancer. Both conserved end residues are part of each CDR3. D genes are given only for firm matches. Part of the rows lack a size; the others show once, few, many or a class for expanded clones.

TRBV7-9	-	TRBJ1-1	-	TGTGCCAGCAGCTTATCAGACCGCTCCACTGAAGCTTTCTTT	CASSLSDRSTEAFF
TRBV4-3	-	TRBJ2-7	TRBD1	TGCGCCAGCAGCCAAAGGACAGGGAGCTACGAGCAGTACTTC	CASSQRTGSYEQYF
TRBV11-2	-	TRBJ2-7	-	TGTGCCAGCAGCTTAGGGACAGACTCCTACGAGCAGTACTTC	CASSLGTDSYEQYF
TRBV9	-	TRBJ2-3	TRBD1	TGTGCCAGCAGCTTTCAGACAGGGCCGGATACGCAGTATTTT	CASSFQTGPDTQYF
TRBV30	-	TRBJ2-2	-	TGTGCCTGGGGCCCACTGAGCACCGGGGAGCTGTTTTTT	CAWGPLSTGELFF
TRBV5-1	-	TRBJ1-3	TRBD1	TGCGCCAGCAGCACCGGACAGGCCAGGGCTGGAAACACCATATATTTT	CASSTGQARAGNTIYF
TRBV5-1	-	TRBJ2-2	-	TGCGCCAGCAGCCCAAGCTTAGAAACCGGGGAGCTGTTTTTT	CASSPSLETGELFF
TRBV5-1	-	TRBJ2-3	TRBD1	TGCGCCAGCAGCTCGACGGGACAGGGTAGCACAGATACGCAGTATTTT	CASSSTGQGSTDTQYF
TRBV11-3	-	TRBJ2-5	-	TGTGCCAGCAGCGTAGGGGGGGCCCCGGAACAAGAGACCCAGTACTTC	CASSVGGAPEQETQYF
TRBV4-1	-	TRBJ1-4	-	TGCGCCAGCAGCCAGGAAGGGCGTCCGAGTGAAAAACTGTTTTTT	CASSQEGRPSEKLFF
TRBV7-2	-	TRBJ1-6	-	TGTGCCAGCAGCTCCCGGGGAGGGAATAATAATTCACCCCTCCACTTT	CASSSRGGNNNSPLHF
TRBV6-1	-	TRBJ2-7	-	TGTGCCAGCAGTGAATTTTACGAGCAGTACTTC	CASSEFYEQYF
TRBV18	-	TRBJ2-3	-	TGTGCCAGCTCACCACCTAGCGTTGCAGATACGCAGTATTTT	CASSPPSVADTQYF
TRBV11-2	-	TRBJ1-1	-	TGTGCCAGCAGCTTAGAGGCTGAAGCTTTCTTT	CASSLEAEAFF
TRBV7-6	-	TRBJ1-5	TRBD1	TGTGCCAGCAGCTCCAGGGGGGGTCAGCCCCAGCATTTT	CASSSRGGQPQHF
TRBV5-4	-	TRBJ1-6	-	TGTGCCAGCAGCTTGGATGCTAATTCACCCCTCCACTTT	CASSLDANSPLHF
TRBV7-2	once	TRBJ2-2	TRBD1	TGTGCCAGCAGCCCTCAGGGGGCAGAAACCGGGGAGCTGTTTTTT	CASSPQGAETGELFF
TRBV11-3	-	TRBJ1-2	-	TGTGCCAGCAGCTTAGGTCCAGGAGACTACACCTTC	CASSLGPGDYTF
TRBV5-6	-	TRBJ2-7	-	TGTGCCAGCAGCTTGCGTGGAGGGGGCCACGAGCAGTACTTC	CASSLRGGGHEQYF
TRBV27	once	TRBJ1-5	TRBD1	TGTGCCAGCCGCGGACAGGGGGCGTATCAGCCCCAGCATTTT	CASRGQGAYQPQHF
TRBV11-3	-	TRBJ2-3	TRBD2	TGTGCCAGCAGCCACCGGGGGAGCGGGGTGGATACGCAGTATTTT	CASSHRGSGVDTQYF
TRBV7-2	-	TRBJ1-6	-	TGTGCCAGCAGCTTATCGGGACGGAATAATTCACCCCTCCACTTT	CASSLSGRNNSPLHF
TRBV5-1	-	TRBJ2-1	-	TGCGCCAGCACCCCACCAGGTAGGGGCCTCTACAATGAGCAGTTCTTC	CASTPPGRGLYNEQFF
TRBV29-1	-	TRBJ2-5	-	TGCAGCGCGGGGAAAGGGGACGAGACCCAGTACTTC	CSAGKGDETQYF
TRBV7-3	-	TRBJ1-2	-	TGTGCCAGCAGCTTAAGGGGGAGCGATGGCTACACCTTC	CASSLRGSDGYTF
TRBV5-4	-	TRBJ2-7	-	TGTGCCAGCAGCTTGAGGGGCGAGCAGTACTTC	CASSLRGEQYF
TRBV10-3	once	TRBJ1-3	-	TGTGCTGCCGGCAGCCAAATTTCCGGAAACACCATATATTTT	CAAGSQISGNTIYF
TRBV5-6	-	TRBJ2-7	-	TGTGCCAGCAGCTTGAGGGCCAGCATTTACGAGCAGTACTTC	CASSLRASIYEQYF
TRBV5-1	once	TRBJ2-2	-	TGCGCCAGCAGCTTGGCCTCAGGGACCGGGGAGCTGTTTTTT	CASSLASGTGELFF
TRBV10-3	-	TRBJ2-1	-	TGTGCCATCAGTGTATCCGACAATGAGCAGTTCTTC	CAISVSDNEQFF
TRBV28	-	TRBJ1-5	-	TGTGCCAGCAGTTTAGGAGGGCCGCGCAATCAGCCCCAGCATTTT	CASSLGGPRNQPQHF
TRBV5-1	-	TRBJ2-5	TRBD1	TGCGCCAGCAGAACTGGGACAGGGGTAGAGGAGACCCAGTACTTC	CASRTGTGVEETQYF
TRBV2	-	TRBJ2-5	-	TGTGCCAGCATGGTGAACCAAGAGACCCAGTACTTC	CASMVNQETQYF
TRBV4-2	-	TRBJ2-7	TRBD2	TGTGCCAGCAGCCAAGATGGGGGGGGGACGCGGTACGAGCAGTACTTC	CASSQDGGGTRYEQYF
TRBV10-3	once	TRBJ1-1	TRBD1	TGTGCCATCAGTCCCGGGACAGGGATGGGGGACACTGAAGCTTTCTTT	CAISPGTGMGDTEAFF
TRBV5-1	-	TRBJ1-2	-	TGCGCCAGCAGCTTGGACCGGGGGGCGGAAGGCTACACCTTC	CASSLDRGAEGYTF
TRBV7-2	-	TRBJ1-5	-	TGTGCCAGCAGCTTAGCGGGGGGGCATCAGCCCCAGCATTTT	CASSLAGGHQPQHF
TRBV29-1	-	TRBJ2-1	-	TGCAGCGCCTCCGCAGGGAGTGAAATTGAGTTCTTC	CSASAGSEIEFF
TRBV6-6	-	TRBJ1-3	TRBD1	TGTGCCAGCAGCCACAGGGGGGCTTCGTCTGGAAACACCATATATTTT	CASSHRGASSGNTIYF
TRBV2	few	TRBJ1-1	-	TGTGCCAGCAGTGAGGAACTGAACACTGAAGCTTTCTTT	CASSEELNTEAFF
TRBV19	-	TRBJ1-1	TRBD1	TGTGCCAGTAGTAACGACAGGGGGCGGACTGAAGCTTTCTTT	CASSNDRGRTEAFF
TRBV5-1	-	TRBJ1-1	-	TGCGCCAGCAGCTTGGGACAGACTGAAGCTTTCTTT	CASSLGQTEAFF